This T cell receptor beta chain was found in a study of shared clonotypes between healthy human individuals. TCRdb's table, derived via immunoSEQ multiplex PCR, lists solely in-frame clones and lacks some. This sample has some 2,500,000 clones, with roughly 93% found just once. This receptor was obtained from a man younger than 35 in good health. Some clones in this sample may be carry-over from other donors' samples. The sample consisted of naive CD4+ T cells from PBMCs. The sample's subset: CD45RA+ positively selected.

CDR3 DNA sequence: TGCAGCGTTAGGACCCTTGGAAACACCATATATTTT. It is translated as CSVRTLGNTIYF. This chain links TRBV29-1 with TRBJ1-3; D gene unclear. The ends were cut back, 5 bases at V and 3 bases at J, with 8 bases in the middle. The CDR3 runs 12 residues. The germline CDR1 and CDR2 sequences are SQVTM and ANQGSEA.